These 18 T cell receptor beta chains came from one sample sequenced in a study of T cells in Graves' hyperthyroidism and ophthalmopathy. Using RNA transcripts as the source, TCR beta CDR3 regions were amplified. In the first-round RT-PCR of the TCR CDR3, the HTBI primer set was used. A single record per CDR3 protein comes from TCRdb applying MiXCR to the multiplex PCR reads. The table lists 300,000 to 400,000 distinct CDR3 sequences, more than 12% of them singletons, with roughly a fifth in the top ten. Specimen: blood. The receptor source for this set is a woman aged 30 to 39 with Graves' ophthalmopathy.

This clonotype was seen at least ten times. The rearrangement joins TRBV12-3 or TRBV12-4 to TRBJ2-7; TRBD1 aligns across 7 bases. J gave up 1 base and V 6 bases, and 3 bases lay outside the gene matches. The CDR3 covers 13 residues. For the CDR3, the DNA is TGTGCCAGCAGCTTGGGACAGTCCTACGAGCAGTACTTC. It encodes CASSLGQSYEQYF.

This clonotype was seen more than once but under ten times. This chain connects TRBV12-3 or TRBV12-4 to TRBJ1-1; D gene ambiguous. CDR3 length: 12 amino acids. The ends were cut back, 9 bases at V and 0 bases at J, with 8 bases in the middle. CDR3 in DNA: TGTGCCAGTCTTGGGCTGAACACTGAAGCTTTCTTT. Translation: CASLGLNTEAFF.

This clonotype was detected a few times. This chain links TRBV29-1 with TRBJ1-1; 8 nucleotides line up with TRBD1. The J segment lost 1 base and the V segment lost 1 base, leaving 2 bases of the junction unmatched. Per the germline V gene, CDR1 is SQVTM and CDR2 is ANQGSEA. This CDR3 spans 14 amino acids. The CDR3 loop reads CSVEGTGRNTEAFF. The CDR3 DNA reads TGCAGCGTTGAAGGGACAGGGAGGAACACTGAAGCTTTCTTT.

The table lists this clonotype with many counts. The rearrangement joins TRBV24-1 to TRBJ2-3, with 8 bases matching TRBD2. J lost 0 bases, V lost 3 bases, and 4 bases had no gene match. CDR3 length: 16 residues. Germline-derived CDR1 and CDR2 are KGHDR and SFDVKD. The CDR3 is CATSDSGGASTDTQYF. The CDR3 region has the DNA TGTGCCACCAGTGATAGCGGGGGAGCTAGCACAGATACGCAGTATTTT.

A remark on this clonotype: A read error is possible here, since a much larger clone lies one base away. This rearrangement joins TRBV4-1 to TRBJ2-5; 13 bases fit TRBD2. The CDR3 consists of 14 residues. Germline-derived CDR1 and CDR2 are MGHRA and YSYEKL. The CDR3: CASRLAGGRETLYF. CDR3 coding DNA: TGCGCCAGCAGACTAGCGGGGGGGCGGGAGACCCTGTACTTC.

This clonotype was seen ten or more times. The chain is built from TRBV7-3 and TRBJ2-3, with TRBD2 matching over 16 bases. This CDR3 is 17 amino acids long. J lost 6 bases, V lost 2 bases, and 5 bases had no gene match. In germline, CDR1 is SGHTA, CDR2 FQGTGA. In nucleotides, the CDR3 is TGTGCCAGCAGCTTATGGGGACTAGCGGGGGGGAACGATACGCAGTATTTT. Translation gives CASSLWGLAGGNDTQYF.

This clonotype was counted only a few times. The chain couples TRBV6-1 to TRBJ1-3, with D hard to call. The germline CDR1 and CDR2 sequences are MNHNS and SASEGT. With 8 bases removed from V and 0 bases from J, the gap between germline ends came to 11 bases. The CDR3 totals 14 residues. The CDR3 sequence is CASVHGSSGNTIYF. DNA for the CDR3: TGTGCCAGCGTCCACGGCAGCTCTGGAAACACCATATATTTT.

Comments on this clonotype: A much larger clone differs by one base, so this may be a read error. J is TRBJ1-1 and V is TRBV28; D is perhaps TRBD1 (5 bases). Germline V lookup: CDR1 MDHEN, CDR2 SYDVKM. The V end was cut by 3 bases, the J end by 8 bases, with 13 bases between. This CDR3 has 13 residues. In DNA form, the CDR3 reads TGTGCCAGCAGTTTTTTGCTGACAGACGAAGCTTTCTTT. Protein product: CASSFLLTDEAFF.

This clonotype was detected ten times or more. This chain uses TRBV20-1 with TRBJ2-3; 13 bases are a match to TRBD2. Germline V gives CDR1 DFQATT, CDR2 SNEGSKA (reference sequence). The CDR3 runs to 15 residues. The V and J ends lost 6 bases and 1 base, in that order; junction bases with no gene match: 4. The CDR3 coding sequence is TGCAGTGCAAACGGACTAGCGGGGGGCACAGATACGCAGTATTTT. It codes for CSANGLAGGTDTQYF.

This clonotype was counted ten times or more. The chain carries TRBV20-1 and TRBJ2-7, with no clear D. This CDR3 has 13 residues. Between the trimmed V and J ends, which lost 0 bases and 3 bases, there was a span of 9 bases. Germline loops: CDR1 DFQATT, CDR2 SNEGSKA (reference sequence). In DNA form, the CDR3 reads TGCAGTGCTAGAGATCCCGGAGTCTACGAGCAGTACTTC. Amino acids: CSARDPGVYEQYF.

This clonotype was counted many times. The V and J genes are TRBV24-1 and TRBJ2-5, with a possible D match to TRBD1 (5 bases). V was trimmed by 4 bases and J by 4 bases, leaving 9 bases between them. This CDR3 comprises 13 residues. The V gene's germline CDR1 is KGHDR and CDR2 SFDVKD. CDR3 bases: TGTGCCACCAGTGACCAGGGCTTAGAGACCCAGTACTTC. Translated, it gives CATSDQGLETQYF.

This clonotype has at least ten counts. J is TRBJ2-2 and V is TRBV7-3, with 9 positions matching TRBD2. CDR1 is SGHTA, CDR2 FQGTGA, per germline. The CDR3 has 15 amino acids. V was clipped by 3 bases and J by 5 bases; unmatched bases: 4. The chain's CDR3 is CASSFGGGATGELFF. In nucleotides, the CDR3 is TGTGCCAGCAGCTTCGGCGGGGGGGCGACCGGGGAGCTGTTTTTT.

This clonotype was counted at least ten times. The chain combines TRBV28 with TRBJ2-6, with unresolved D. Trimming shortened V by 1 base and J by 2 bases, and 3 bases separated the two germline ends. Germline lookup yields CDR1 MDHEN and CDR2 SYDVKM. The CDR3 covers 14 residues. CDR3 region: CASSLFAGANVLTF. The CDR3 DNA reads as TGTGCCAGCAGTTTATTTGCTGGGGCCAACGTCCTGACTTTC.

The chain has TRBV20-1 and TRBJ2-1; 9 positions match TRBD2. The CDR3 contains 16 residues. CDR1 and CDR2 (germline): DFQATT, SNEGSKA (reference sequence). The V segment lost 2 bases and the J segment 8 bases; nucleotides outside the gene matches: 13. The CDR3 is CSARKNMVAGEDEQFF. The CDR3 nucleotides are TGCAGTGCTAGAAAAAACATGGTAGCGGGAGAGGATGAGCAGTTCTTC.

This clonotype occurred many times. V and J are TRBV20-1 and TRBJ2-7; D may be TRBD1 (6 bases). CDR1 DFQATT and CDR2 SNEGSKA come from the germline V gene (reference sequence). The CDR3 totals 14 residues. V lost 4 bases to trimming and J lost 5 bases, with 18 bases between them. The DNA of the CDR3 is TGCAGTGCTATACAGGGTTGGCTTATCGACGAGCAGTACTTC. It yields the protein CSAIQGWLIDEQYF.

The genes are TRBV2 and TRBJ2-5; maybe TRBD1 (5 bases). The CDR3 has 13 residues. The germline V gene has CDR1 SNHLY and CDR2 FYNNEI. V was trimmed by 7 bases and J by 5 bases, leaving 14 bases between them. The CDR3 here is CASNYWPGETQYF. CDR3 nucleotides: TGTGCCAGCAATTACTGGCCAGGGGAGACCCAGTACTTC.

This clonotype was found many times. CDR3 coding DNA: TGTGCCAGCAGCCCCCGGGACAGGGCAGAGACCCAGTACTTC. It specifies CASSPRDRAETQYF. This chain links TRBV3-1 with TRBJ2-5; TRBD1 matches at 9 bases. The germline V gene encodes CDR1 LGHDT and CDR2 YNNKEL (reference sequence). The CDR3 consists of 14 residues. J lost 4 bases, V lost 4 bases, and 4 bases had no gene match.

This clonotype has a count of ten or more. CDR3 sequence reads: CASSLERSNQPQHF. CDR3 nucleotides: TGTGCCAGCAGTTTAGAACGGTCAAATCAGCCCCAGCATTTT. The rearrangement joins TRBV12-3 or TRBV12-4 to TRBJ1-5; D remains unclear. The CDR3 has 14 amino acids. Trimming took off 1 base at V and 4 bases at J, with 8 bases between the two ends.